This T cell receptor (beta chain) was profiled in a study of cytomegalovirus exposure and HLA in healthy donors. Study observations and caveats: Among CMV-associated TCR beta chains, most appeared HLA-restricted in a later analysis. Of the V segments, some could not be distinguished, including TRBV6-2 and TRBV6-3, and were excluded. It was likely that a cluster of highly shared sequence variants was a sequencing artifact. It was in a later analysis that TCR association rates were seen to vary by HLA locus, highest for DRB1 and lowest for HLA-C.

This CDR3 has 15 residues. Germline loops: CDR1 LNHDA, CDR2 SQIVND (reference sequence). Losses at the gene ends were 5 bases for V and 9 bases for J; bases not matched to a gene: 9. PCR was performed using 60 Vbeta and 13 Jbeta primers. Clones were read by immunoSEQ multiplex PCR, and TCRdb kept only the in-frame ones, dropping some. Among 100,000 or so clones, 75% to 85% were seen once, and the ten largest hold roughly 1.9%. Details on this clone: Its antigen is unidentified.

The gene calls are TRBV19 and TRBJ1-5, with 11 bases matching TRBD1. Sequenced: PBMCs. This receptor was identified in a man younger than 40 in good health and CMV-seronegative. The CDR3 spells CASSLGTGGYGPQHF. In nucleotides, the CDR3 is TGTGCCAGTAGTCTGGGGACAGGGGGTTACGGGCCCCAGCATTTT.